A selection of T cell receptor beta chains follows, all from one sample in a study of shared clonotypes between healthy human individuals. Sequenced by immunoSEQ multiplex PCR; TCRdb stores in-frame clones only, minus some. Of about 2 million clones detected, 85% to 95% appear once; the ten largest clones hold 0.13%. Sequencing was carried out using naive CD4+ T cells sorted from blood. All receptors derive from a man aged 18 to 30 in good health. The CDR3 runs from the conserved cysteine through the conserved F or W. D genes are given only for firm matches. Not all rows give a size; the values are once, few, many and, for expanded clones, a class.

-	TRBD1	16	TRBV4-2	TRBJ2-2	TGTGCCAGCAGCCAATCCACAGGGGGCCCCACCGGGGAGCTGTTTTTT	CASSQSTGGPTGELFF
-	TRBD1	15	TRBV4-1	TRBJ1-1	TGCGCCAGCAGCCAAGATCCAGGGGGCCTCGGTGAAGCTTTCTTT	CASSQDPGGLGEAFF
-	TRBD1	16	TRBV11-2	TRBJ2-7	TGTGCCAGCAGCTTAGACTGGGGACAGGGGTACTACGAGCAGTACTTC	CASSLDWGQGYYEQYF
-	-	15	TRBV28	TRBJ2-4	TGTGCCAGCAGTTTACGGGGCCGCCTTAGCTACATTCAGTACTTC	CASSLRGRLSYIQYF
-	TRBD2	15	TRBV5-1	TRBJ2-2	TGCGCCAGCAGCGCAAGCGGGAGCGGAACCGGGGAGCTGTTTTTT	CASSASGSGTGELFF
-	TRBD2	14	TRBV30	TRBJ2-7	TGTGCCTGGAAAAGCGGGAGTCCGCCCTACGAGCAGTACTTC	CAWKSGSPPYEQYF
-	-	13	TRBV5-4	TRBJ2-5	TGTGCCACCTCACCGACAGTACAAGAGACCCAGTACTTC	CATSPTVQETQYF
-	-	14	TRBV6-6	TRBJ2-7	TGTGCCAGTAGCCTCCCCGGGATGAAGTACGAGCAGTACTTC	CASSLPGMKYEQYF
-	-	18	TRBV28	TRBJ2-2	TGTGCCAGCAGCCTAATCGAGGGACTCCTACCCGACACCGGGGAGCTGTTTTTT	CASSLIEGLLPDTGELFF
-	-	14	TRBV7-9	TRBJ2-7	TGTGCCAGCAGCTCGCTAGGCCGAGCCTACGAGCAGTACTTC	CASSSLGRAYEQYF
-	TRBD1	13	TRBV6-5	TRBJ1-2	TGTGCCAGCAGTTACTCATATTCGACAGGGATCACCTTC	CASSYSYSTGITF
-	-	15	TRBV6-5	TRBJ1-1	TGTGCCAGCAGTTACCGTCGGGGTAGGAACACTGAAGCTTTCTTT	CASSYRRGRNTEAFF
-	-	13	TRBV6-5	TRBJ1-4	TGTGCCAGCAGTTACTCAGGAGATGAAAAACTGTTTTTT	CASSYSGDEKLFF
-	TRBD1	14	TRBV7-2	TRBJ1-1	TGTGCCAGCACATTACAGGGGATGGGCACTGAAGCTTTCTTT	CASTLQGMGTEAFF
-	-	15	TRBV30	TRBJ1-5	TGTGCCTGGAGTGTGCAGCTGGTGGGCAATCAGCCCCAGCATTTT	CAWSVQLVGNQPQHF
-	-	13	TRBV16	TRBJ2-7	TGTGCCAGCAGCCAATCTCGCGACTACCAGCAGTACTTC	CASSQSRDYQQYF
-	TRBD2	18	TRBV2	TRBJ2-7	TGTGCCAGCAATCCCCTGACTAGCGGGGGGGCTGACCTCTACGAGCAGTACTTC	CASNPLTSGGADLYEQYF
-	-	14	TRBV14	TRBJ1-2	TGTGCCAGCAGCCTCGGGGTGGTGAGCTATGGCTACACCTTC	CASSLGVVSYGYTF
few	-	13	TRBV5-1	TRBJ1-1	TGCGCCAGCAGCTTGGCAGTGAACACTGAAGCTTTCTTT	CASSLAVNTEAFF
-	-	14	TRBV2	TRBJ2-1	TGTGCCAGCAGTGGACAGGGAGGCGGGAATGAGCAGTTCTTC	CASSGQGGGNEQFF
-	-	15	TRBV7-8	TRBJ2-3	TGTGCCAGCAGCCACCGGGGGGCCAGGACAGATACGCAGTATTTT	CASSHRGARTDTQYF
-	TRBD2	16	TRBV7-2	TRBJ2-1	TGTGCCAGCAGCTTCCGGACTAGCGGTAGCTACAATGAGCAGTTCTTC	CASSFRTSGSYNEQFF
-	-	14	TRBV10-3	TRBJ2-3	TGTGCCATCAGCCAGTCGGGGGTCGGGGATACGCAGTATTTT	CAISQSGVGDTQYF
-	TRBD1	13	TRBV6-5	TRBJ1-1	TGTGCCAGCAGTTCGACAGGGGTAGCTGAAGCTTTCTTT	CASSSTGVAEAFF
-	-	13	TRBV15	TRBJ1-2	TGTGCCACCAGCCAAAGTGGGGGCTATGGCTACACCTTC	CATSQSGGYGYTF
-	TRBD1	15	TRBV5-4	TRBJ2-5	TGTGCCAGCAGTGTGAGGGACAGGGAACAAGAGACCCAGTACTTC	CASSVRDREQETQYF
-	-	14	TRBV10-3	TRBJ1-1	TGTGCCATCAGGCTAGGACAGATGAACACTGAAGCTTTCTTT	CAIRLGQMNTEAFF
-	-	13	TRBV6-1	TRBJ1-5	TGTGCCAGCAGTGAAGCCAGGCAGCTGCCCCAGCATTTT	CASSEARQLPQHF
-	-	17	TRBV7-2	TRBJ2-2	TGTGCCAGCAGCCCCCGCGGGGAGGGGGAGAACACCGGGGAGCTGTTTTTT	CASSPRGEGENTGELFF
-	-	13	TRBV10-3	TRBJ2-3	TGTGCCATCAGGGAGGACCTCACAGATACGCAGTATTTT	CAIREDLTDTQYF
-	-	11	TRBV10-3	TRBJ2-7	TGTGCCATCAGTGCGTTAGACGAGCAGTACTTC	CAISALDEQYF
-	TRBD1	13	TRBV6-1	TRBJ2-7	TGTGCCAGCAGGGCCGGGACAGGGGCCGAGCAGTACTTC	CASRAGTGAEQYF
once	TRBD2	16	TRBV6-4	TRBJ2-3	TGTGCCAGCAGTGACTCGGGCGGGAGGGCCGCCGATACGCAGTATTTT	CASSDSGGRAADTQYF
-	TRBD1	12	TRBV2	TRBJ1-1	TGTGCCAGCAGCGCAGGGACAGTCGAAGCTTTCTTT	CASSAGTVEAFF
-	TRBD2	18	TRBV7-9	TRBJ2-3	TGTGCCAGCAGCCACCCCGGGGGGCTAGCGGGGGGAGCAGATACGCAGTATTTT	CASSHPGGLAGGADTQYF
-	TRBD1	15	TRBV6-1	TRBJ1-5	TGTGCCAGCATTCCCCACGGGACAGGTTATCAGCCCCAGCATTTT	CASIPHGTGYQPQHF
-	TRBD2	17	TRBV27	TRBJ2-1	TGTGCCAGCAGTCCCGGACTAGCGCGGCGTACCTACAATGAGCAGTTCTTC	CASSPGLARRTYNEQFF